Presented here are 9 T cell receptor beta chains from one specimen sequenced in a study of T cell responses to AZD1222 COVID-19 vaccine. Profiled with immunoSEQ multiplex PCR; TCRdb holds only in-frame clones, not every one. The sample has 150,000 or so clones; over 80% are singletons. The source was peripheral blood, collected 28 days after the second AZD1222 dose. These receptors all come from an adult who received the AZD1222 COVID-19 vaccine.

The chain has TRBV4-1 and TRBJ2-3; the match to TRBD2 covers 8 bases. The CDR3 has 16 amino acids. The V and J ends lost 3 bases and 1 base, in that order; junction bases with no gene match: 6. CDR1 is MGHRA and CDR2 is YSYEKL in the germline V gene. The CDR3: CASSHERGIRTDTQYF. CDR3 coding DNA: TGCGCCAGCAGCCATGAGCGGGGGATTCGCACAGATACGCAGTATTTT.

This chain connects TRBV19 to TRBJ1-1, with D possibly being TRBD1 (5 bases). CDR1 and CDR2 from the germline V gene are LNHDA and SQIVND (reference sequence). Trimming took off 5 bases at V and 1 base at J, with 8 bases between the two ends. The CDR3 has 13 amino acids. CDR3 residues: CASSVGRNTEAFF. DNA for the CDR3: TGTGCCAGTAGTGTGGGACGGAACACTGAAGCTTTCTTT.

J is TRBJ1-2 and V is TRBV6-4; TRBD1 matches at 8 bases. Germline CDR1 and CDR2: MRHNA and SNTAGT. The CDR3 covers 14 residues. V was clipped by 4 bases and J by 7 bases; unmatched bases: 8. The CDR3 sequence: CASSGGGQVAGYTF. DNA of the CDR3: TGTGCCAGCAGTGGGGGGGGACAGGTCGCTGGCTACACCTTC.

This chain uses TRBV18 with TRBJ2-3, with D perhaps TRBD1 or TRBD2 (5 bases each). Germline CDR1 and CDR2: KGHSH and LQKENI. The CDR3 has 14 residues. Trimming pared 5 bases from V and 2 bases from J, leaving 11 bases between. CDR3 protein: CASSDRGTTDTQYF. In nucleotides, the CDR3 is TGTGCCAGCTCAGATCGAGGGACCACAGATACGCAGTATTTT.

V gene TRBV7-3 combines with J gene TRBJ2-1, with D unresolved. The CDR3 loop spans 15 amino acids. The germline CDR1 and CDR2 sequences are SGHTA and FQGTGA. V lost 5 bases to trimming and J lost 0 bases, with 11 bases between them. The CDR3, as DNA: TGTGCCAGCAGCCCCGCTCCAAGCTCCTACAATGAGCAGTTCTTC. Protein: CASSPAPSSYNEQFF. Variable domain in full (rest from reference TRBV7-3 and TRBJ2-1): GAGVSQTPSNKVTEKGKYVELRCDPISGHTALYWYRQSLGQGPEFLIYFQGTGAADDSGLPNDRFFAVRPEGSVSTLKIQRTERGDSAVYLCASSPAPSSYNEQFFGPGTRLTVL.

This clone was picked up a small number of times. CDR3 DNA: TGTGCCAGCAGTGCAACCGGGGCCTATGGCTACACCTTC. It translates to CASSATGAYGYTF. The chain joins TRBV27 to TRBJ1-2; D possibly corresponds to TRBD1 (5 bases). From germline, CDR1 is MNHEY and CDR2 SMNVEV (reference sequence). CDR3 length: 13 amino acids. V shed 5 bases and J shed 4 bases, with 11 bases lying between them.

In nucleotides, the CDR3 is TGCGCCAGCAGCCAAGTTGATTTCTCTTTAAGCTCCTATAATTCACCCCTCCACTTT. Protein product: CASSQVDFSLSSYNSPLHF. The chain is built from TRBV4-1 and TRBJ1-6; D unresolved. The germline V and J ends were trimmed by 1 base and 0 bases, with 16 bases remaining between them. CDR3 length: 19 amino acids. Germline V lookup: CDR1 MGHRA, CDR2 YSYEKL.

This chain connects TRBV10-3 to TRBJ1-2, with 9 nucleotides matching TRBD1. The length of the CDR3 is 13 residues. Per the germline V gene, CDR1 is ENHRY and CDR2 is SYGVKD. V lost 10 bases, J lost 6 bases, and 9 bases stayed unmatched. CDR3 DNA sequence: TGTGCCAATCTAGCGGGACAGGGTGATGGCTACACCTTC. As protein: CANLAGQGDGYTF.

This rearrangement joins TRBV6-5 to TRBJ2-3; no definite D call. The CDR3 has 13 residues. Germline CDR1 reads MNHEY; CDR2 reads SVGAGI. V lost 5 bases and J lost 7, with 13 bases in between. The CDR3 region has the DNA TGTGCCAGCAGTCCGGATAGTGGTAATACGCAGTATTTT. It encodes CASSPDSGNTQYF.